This T cell receptor beta chain originates from a study of blood T cell repertoires in COVID-19. Study information: Collection of acute and convalescent COVID-19 samples took place in the United States, Italy and Spain. Nucleic acid was either cDNA or gDNA, and it came from T cells, B-cell-depleted T cells, or PBMCs.

The CDR3 runs to 15 residues. The germline gives CDR1 SGHRS, CDR2 YFSETQ. J gave up 7 bases and V 2 bases, and 6 bases lay outside the gene matches. Per the original methods: Estimates of nucleated cell counts were drawn from the amplification of reference gene primers. The method was immunoSEQ multiplex PCR; TCRdb's version includes in-frame clones alone and lacks a portion of them. That table furnishes V, J and clone size, whereas the DNA furnished D and trimming. The data contain tens of thousands of clones, about 90% of them seen just once; the ten biggest clones take up about 5.7%. This sequence was found in a woman older than 75 with active COVID-19. The specimen was peripheral blood. The V and J genes are TRBV5-1 and TRBJ2-1; 10 nucleotides line up with TRBD2. CDR3 protein: CASSLVAGGPNEQFF. DNA of the CDR3: TGCGCCAGCAGCTTAGTAGCGGGGGGCCCAAATGAGCAGTTCTTC.